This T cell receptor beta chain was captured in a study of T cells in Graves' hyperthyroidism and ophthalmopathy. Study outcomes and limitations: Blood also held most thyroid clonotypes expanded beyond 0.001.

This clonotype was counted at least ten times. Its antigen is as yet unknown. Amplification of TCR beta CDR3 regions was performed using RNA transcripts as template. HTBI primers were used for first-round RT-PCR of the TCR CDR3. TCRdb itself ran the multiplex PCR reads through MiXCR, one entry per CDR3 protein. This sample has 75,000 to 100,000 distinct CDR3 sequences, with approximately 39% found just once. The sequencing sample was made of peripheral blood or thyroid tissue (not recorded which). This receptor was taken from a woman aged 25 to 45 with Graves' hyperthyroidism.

This chain's CDR3 is CASSLVYTDTQYF. The CDR3 DNA reads TGTGCCAGCAGCCTAGTCTACACAGATACGCAGTATTTT. The chain recombines TRBV7-9 with TRBJ2-3; unclear D gene. Germline values: CDR1 SEHNR, CDR2 FQNEAQ (reference sequence). This CDR3 has 13 residues. Trimming shortened V by 5 bases and J by 2 bases, and 8 bases separated the two germline ends.